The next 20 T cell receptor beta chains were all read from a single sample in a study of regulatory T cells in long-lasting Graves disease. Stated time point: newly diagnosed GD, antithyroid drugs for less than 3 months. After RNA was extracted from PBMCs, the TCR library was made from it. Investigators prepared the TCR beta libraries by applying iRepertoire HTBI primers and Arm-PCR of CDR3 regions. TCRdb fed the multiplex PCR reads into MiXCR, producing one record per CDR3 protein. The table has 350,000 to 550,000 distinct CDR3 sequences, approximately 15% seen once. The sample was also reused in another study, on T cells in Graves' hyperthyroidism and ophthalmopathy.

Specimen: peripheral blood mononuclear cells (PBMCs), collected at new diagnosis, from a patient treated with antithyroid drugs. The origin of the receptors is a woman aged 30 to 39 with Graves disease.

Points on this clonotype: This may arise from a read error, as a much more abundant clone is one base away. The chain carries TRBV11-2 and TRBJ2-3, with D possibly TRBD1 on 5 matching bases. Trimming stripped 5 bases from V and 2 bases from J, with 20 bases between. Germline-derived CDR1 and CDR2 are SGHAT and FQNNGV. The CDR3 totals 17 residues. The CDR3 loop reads CASSLPPDSVNTDTQYF. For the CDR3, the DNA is TGTGCCAGCAGCCTACCCCCCGACAGCGTCAACACAGATACGCAGTATTTT.

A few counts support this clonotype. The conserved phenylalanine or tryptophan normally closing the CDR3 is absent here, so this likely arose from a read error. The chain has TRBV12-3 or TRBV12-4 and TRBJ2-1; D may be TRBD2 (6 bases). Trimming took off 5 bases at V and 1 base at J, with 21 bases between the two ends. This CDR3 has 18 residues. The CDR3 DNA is TGTGCCAGCAGTCCCCACGCGGCGACTAGTGGGTCCTACAATGAGCAGTTCCTC. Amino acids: CASSPHAATSGSYNEQFL.

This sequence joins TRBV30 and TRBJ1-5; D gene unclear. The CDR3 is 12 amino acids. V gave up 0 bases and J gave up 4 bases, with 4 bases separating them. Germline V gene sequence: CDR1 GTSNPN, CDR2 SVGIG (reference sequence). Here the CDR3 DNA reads TGTGCCTGGAGTGTCGAGAATCAGCCCCAGCATTTT. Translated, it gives CAWSVENQPQHF.

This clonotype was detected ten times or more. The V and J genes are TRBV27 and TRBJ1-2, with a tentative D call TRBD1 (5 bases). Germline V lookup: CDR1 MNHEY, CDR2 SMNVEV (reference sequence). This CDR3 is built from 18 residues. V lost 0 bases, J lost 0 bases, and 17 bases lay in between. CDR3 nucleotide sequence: TGTGCCAGCAGTTTATCGGGGGGGAATTTCCTGGCTAACTATGGCTACACCTTC. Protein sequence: CASSLSGGNFLANYGYTF.

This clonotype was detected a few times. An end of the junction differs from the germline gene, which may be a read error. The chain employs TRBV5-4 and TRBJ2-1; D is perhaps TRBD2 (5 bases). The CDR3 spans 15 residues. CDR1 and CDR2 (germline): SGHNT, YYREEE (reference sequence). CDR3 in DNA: TGCGCCAGCAGCTTTCCGGGGAGCTCCTACAATGAGCAGTTCTTC. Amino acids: CASSFPGSSYNEQFF.

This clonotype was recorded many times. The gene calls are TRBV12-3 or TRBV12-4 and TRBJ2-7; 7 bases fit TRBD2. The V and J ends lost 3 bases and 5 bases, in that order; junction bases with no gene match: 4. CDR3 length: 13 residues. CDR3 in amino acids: CASSLKGGHEQYF. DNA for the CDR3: TGTGCCAGCAGTTTGAAGGGAGGGCACGAGCAGTACTTC.

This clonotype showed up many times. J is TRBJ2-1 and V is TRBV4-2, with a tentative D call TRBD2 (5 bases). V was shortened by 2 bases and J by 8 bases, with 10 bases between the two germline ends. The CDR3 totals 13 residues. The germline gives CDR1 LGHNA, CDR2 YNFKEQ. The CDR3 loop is CASSQSLGDEQFF. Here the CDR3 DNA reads TGTGCCAGCAGCCAATCACTAGGCGATGAGCAGTTCTTC.

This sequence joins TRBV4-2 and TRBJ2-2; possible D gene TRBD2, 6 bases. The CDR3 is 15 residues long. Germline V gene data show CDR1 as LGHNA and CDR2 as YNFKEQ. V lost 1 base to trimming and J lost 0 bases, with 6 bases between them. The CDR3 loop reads CASSQGTTNTGELFF. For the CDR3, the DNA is TGTGCCAGCAGCCAAGGGACTACGAACACCGGGGAGCTGTTTTTT.

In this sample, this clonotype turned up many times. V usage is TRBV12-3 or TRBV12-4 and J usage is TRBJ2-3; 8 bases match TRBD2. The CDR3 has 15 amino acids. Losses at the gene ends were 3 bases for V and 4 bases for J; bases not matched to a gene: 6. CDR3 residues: CASSLASGSADTQYF. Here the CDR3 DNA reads TGTGCCAGCAGTTTGGCAAGCGGGAGCGCAGATACGCAGTATTTT.

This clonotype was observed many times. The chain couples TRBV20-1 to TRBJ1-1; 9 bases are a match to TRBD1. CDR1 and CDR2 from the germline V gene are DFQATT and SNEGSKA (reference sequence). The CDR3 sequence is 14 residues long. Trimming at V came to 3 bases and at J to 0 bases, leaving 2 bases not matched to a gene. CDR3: CSARTGGLNTEAFF. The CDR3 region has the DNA TGCAGTGCTAGGACAGGGGGGCTGAACACTGAAGCTTTCTTT.

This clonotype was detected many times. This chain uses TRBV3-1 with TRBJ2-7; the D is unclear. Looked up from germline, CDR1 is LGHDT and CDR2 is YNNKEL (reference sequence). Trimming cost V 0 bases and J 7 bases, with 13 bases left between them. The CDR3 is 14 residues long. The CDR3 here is CASSQDLLSPEQYF. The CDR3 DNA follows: TGTGCCAGCAGCCAAGACCTGCTTTCCCCTGAGCAGTACTTC.

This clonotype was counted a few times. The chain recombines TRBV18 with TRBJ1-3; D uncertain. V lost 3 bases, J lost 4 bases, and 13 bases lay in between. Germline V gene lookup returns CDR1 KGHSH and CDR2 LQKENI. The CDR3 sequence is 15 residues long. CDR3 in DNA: TGTGCCAGCTCACCTTATTCGGGGTCCGGAAACACCATATATTTT. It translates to CASSPYSGSGNTIYF.

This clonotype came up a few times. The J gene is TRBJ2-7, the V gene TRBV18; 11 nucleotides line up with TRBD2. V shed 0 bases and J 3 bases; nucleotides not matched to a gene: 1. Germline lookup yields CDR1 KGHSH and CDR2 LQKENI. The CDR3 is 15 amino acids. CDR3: CASSPPGLAVYEQYF. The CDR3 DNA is TGTGCCAGCTCACCACCGGGACTAGCGGTCTACGAGCAGTACTTC.

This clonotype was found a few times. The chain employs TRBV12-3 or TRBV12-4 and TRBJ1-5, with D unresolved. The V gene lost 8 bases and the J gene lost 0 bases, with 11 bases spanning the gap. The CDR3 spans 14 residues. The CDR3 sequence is CASGEINSNQPQHF. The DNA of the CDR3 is TGTGCCAGCGGGGAGATCAATAGCAATCAGCCCCAGCATTTT.

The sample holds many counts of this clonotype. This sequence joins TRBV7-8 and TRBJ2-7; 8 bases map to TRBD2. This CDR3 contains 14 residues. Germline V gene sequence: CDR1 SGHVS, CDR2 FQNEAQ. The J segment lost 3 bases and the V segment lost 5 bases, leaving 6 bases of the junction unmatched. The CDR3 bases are TGTGCCAGCAGCGACATAGCGGGACACTACGAGCAGTACTTC. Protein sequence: CASSDIAGHYEQYF.

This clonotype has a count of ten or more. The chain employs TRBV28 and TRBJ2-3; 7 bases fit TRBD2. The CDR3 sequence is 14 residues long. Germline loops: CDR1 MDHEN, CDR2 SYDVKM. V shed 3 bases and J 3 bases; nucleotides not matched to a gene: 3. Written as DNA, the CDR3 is TGTGCCAGCAGTTTTGTGGGGGGGACAGATACGCAGTATTTT. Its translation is CASSFVGGTDTQYF.

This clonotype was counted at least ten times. CDR3 nucleotide sequence: TGTGCCAGCAGCCAAGATTCGGGGGCAGGCACAGATACGCAGTATTTT. As protein: CASSQDSGAGTDTQYF. The chain carries TRBV3-1 and TRBJ2-3; D tentatively reads TRBD1 or TRBD2 (6 bases each). Germline lookup yields CDR1 LGHDT and CDR2 YNNKEL (reference sequence). The CDR3 consists of 16 residues. V was cut by 0 bases and J by 1 base, with 11 bases left in between.

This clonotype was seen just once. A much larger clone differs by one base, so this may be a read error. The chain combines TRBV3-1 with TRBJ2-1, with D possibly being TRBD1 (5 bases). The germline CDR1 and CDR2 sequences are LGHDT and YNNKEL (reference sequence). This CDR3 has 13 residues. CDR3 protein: CASSQDWGDEQLF. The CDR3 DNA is TGTGCCAGCAGCCAAGATTGGGGCGATGAGCAGCTCTTC.

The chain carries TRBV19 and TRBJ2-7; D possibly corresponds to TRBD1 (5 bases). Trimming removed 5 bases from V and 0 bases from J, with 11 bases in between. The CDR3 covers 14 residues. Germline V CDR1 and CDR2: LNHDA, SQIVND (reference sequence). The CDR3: CASSSHRSSYEQYF. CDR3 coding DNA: TGTGCCAGTAGTTCCCACAGGAGCTCCTACGAGCAGTACTTC.

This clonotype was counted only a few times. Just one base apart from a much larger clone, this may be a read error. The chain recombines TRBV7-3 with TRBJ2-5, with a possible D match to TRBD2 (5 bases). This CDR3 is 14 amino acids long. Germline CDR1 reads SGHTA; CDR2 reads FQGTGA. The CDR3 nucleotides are TGTGCCAGCAGCCCCAGCCCTAGCTGGGAGACCCTGTACTTC. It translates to CASSPSPSWETLYF.